The 15 T cell receptor beta chains below all came from one sample that was sequenced in a study of CD8 T cells in ankylosing spondylitis (dated by TCRdb to 2015 to 2018). The protocol used for the library was 5' RACE. The reads were generated on an Illumina HiSeq 2500. Clones were called with MiXCR by TCRdb after fastp trimmed the public reads at Q25, and only in-frame beta chains were retained. CDR3 protein duplicates are merged, each entry listing the most common genes and DNA. The sample table lists 380,000 or so distinct CDR3 sequences, about 20% of them with a count of one. The top ten hold about an eighth of the sample. The sample was blood, either unsorted or a sorted T cell fraction (not recorded which). Receptors originate from a male donor with ankylosing spondylitis or in good health (not recorded which).

The J gene is TRBJ2-1, the V gene TRBV15; TRBD2 matches 9 bases. V was pared by 0 bases and J by 5 bases, with 17 bases of the junction left unmatched. CDR3 size: 20 residues. Germline V gives CDR1 LNHNV, CDR2 YYDKDF (reference sequence). CDR3 amino acids: CATSRDSGLAGERIDNEQFF. The CDR3, as DNA: TGTGCCACCAGCAGAGATTCCGGATTAGCGGGGGAACGAATCGACAATGAGCAGTTCTTC.

This clonotype was recorded a few times. V gene TRBV5-1 combines with J gene TRBJ2-7; D unresolved. The germline V and J ends were trimmed by 0 bases and 0 bases, with 13 bases remaining between them. Germline V gene lookup returns CDR1 SGHRS and CDR2 YFSETQ. The CDR3 extends over 16 amino acids. The CDR3: CASSLEGVGVSYEQYF. In DNA, the CDR3 is TGCGCCAGCAGCTTGGAGGGCGTGGGCGTCTCCTACGAGCAGTACTTC. The full variable domain, rest sourced from reference TRBV5-1 and TRBJ2-7, is KAGVTQTPRYLIKTRGQQVTLSCSPISGHRSVSWYQQTPGQGLQFLFEYFSETQRNKGNFPGRFSGRQFSNSRSEMNVSTLELGDSALYLCASSLEGVGVSYEQYFGPGTRLTVT.

This clonotype was counted only a few times. V gene TRBV7-9 combines with J gene TRBJ2-1, with unresolved D. The germline V gene encodes CDR1 SEHNR and CDR2 FQNEAQ (reference sequence). Trimming cost V 2 bases and J 8 bases, with 7 bases left between them. This CDR3 comprises 12 residues. CDR3 protein: CASSLIRDEQFF. The CDR3 bases are TGTGCCAGCAGCTTAATTCGGGATGAGCAGTTCTTC.

There are many counts of this clonotype. V gene TRBV6-5 combines with J gene TRBJ2-5; the D call may be TRBD1 or TRBD2 (5 bases each). This CDR3 is built from 15 residues. CDR1 and CDR2 (germline): MNHEY, SVGAGI. V shed 4 bases and J shed 2 bases, with 14 bases lying between them. The CDR3 DNA reads as TGTGCCAGCAGTTTGTGGTCGGGGCGGCAAGAGACCCAGTACTTC. Translation gives CASSLWSGRQETQYF.

This clonotype was detected a few times. The chain is built from TRBV29-1 and TRBJ1-2; tentatively, D is TRBD1 (6 bases). CDR3 length: 13 residues. The V end was cut by 2 bases, the J end by 3 bases, with 10 bases between. Germline V lookup: CDR1 SQVTM, CDR2 ANQGSEA. The CDR3 sequence is CSVERGDDYGYTF. The CDR3 DNA reads TGCAGCGTTGAAAGGGGGGATGACTATGGCTACACCTTC. The full variable domain, in which reference TRBV29-1 and TRBJ1-2 provide the parts outside the CDR3, is SAVISQKPSRDICQRGTSLTIQCQVDSQVTMMFWYRQQPGQSLTLIATANQGSEATYESGFVIDKFPISRPNLTFSTLTVSNMSPEDSSIYLCSVERGDDYGYTFGSGTRLTVV.

In its sample, this clonotype was seen a few times. The chain joins TRBV7-8 to TRBJ2-1; 12 nucleotides match TRBD1. The CDR3 runs to 14 residues. Germline values: CDR1 SGHVS, CDR2 FQNEAQ. The V and J ends lost 3 bases and 8 bases, in that order; junction bases with no gene match: 2. As DNA, the CDR3 is TGTGCCAGCAGCTTGGGGACAGGGGGCCATGAGCAGTTCTTC. Amino acid sequence: CASSLGTGGHEQFF.

The chain has TRBV28 and TRBJ2-7; 7 nucleotides agree with TRBD1. Germline-derived CDR1 and CDR2 are MDHEN and SYDVKM. V was pared by 7 bases and J by 2 bases, with 8 bases of the junction left unmatched. The length of the CDR3 is 14 residues. The CDR3 protein is CASKVPGTAYEQYF. The CDR3 bases are TGTGCCAGCAAAGTTCCCGGGACAGCCTACGAGCAGTACTTC.

J is TRBJ2-7 and V is TRBV7-9, with D possibly being TRBD1 (5 bases). This CDR3 is 14 amino acids long. CDR1 is SEHNR, CDR2 FQNEAQ, per germline (reference sequence). Trimming stripped 8 bases from V and 4 bases from J, with 18 bases between. As DNA, the CDR3 is TGTGCCAGCCGACCGGGCCCAGGGCGTTACGAGCAGTACTTC. It is translated as CASRPGPGRYEQYF.

This clonotype was seen only a few times. V and J are TRBV10-2 and TRBJ2-7; D is uncertain. This CDR3 is built from 13 residues. Germline V gene sequence: CDR1 WSHSY, CDR2 SAAADI. Trimming took off 4 bases at V and 2 bases at J, with 9 bases between the two ends. The CDR3 nucleotides are TGCGCCAGCAGTGTTGGCGCTGCCTACGAGCAGTACTTC. Encoded protein: CASSVGAAYEQYF.

The rearrangement uses TRBV27 and TRBJ2-3; 7 positions agree with TRBD1. V dropped 6 bases and J dropped 0; count of bases not matched to a gene: 12. In germline, CDR1 is MNHEY, CDR2 SMNVEV (reference sequence). The CDR3 runs 17 residues. The CDR3 DNA reads TGTGCCAGCAGCTCACGGGACAGAACCAGGAGCACAGATACGCAGTATTTT. Translation: CASSSRDRTRSTDTQYF.

The J gene is TRBJ2-2, the V gene TRBV7-9; D perhaps matches TRBD2 (6 bases). Per germline, CDR1 SEHNR and CDR2 FQNEAQ (reference sequence). This CDR3 is built from 14 residues. The V and J ends lost 3 bases and 6 bases respectively, with 11 bases between them. The CDR3 DNA sequence: TGTGCCAGCAGCTTGGAGGGGCTCGCCGGGGAGCTGTTTTTT. The encoded protein is CASSLEGLAGELFF. The full variable domain, completed using reference TRBV7-9 and TRBJ2-2, is DTGVSQNPRHKITKRGQNVTFRCDPISEHNRLYWYRQTLGQGPEFLTYFQNEAQLEKSRLLSDRFSAERPKGSFSTLEIQRTEQGDSAMYLCASSLEGLAGELFFGEGSRLTVL.

CDR3 protein: CASSLTMGQGAYEQYF. CDR3 nucleotide sequence: TGCGCCAGCAGCTTGACTATGGGACAGGGGGCTTACGAGCAGTACTTC. V is TRBV5-1 and J is TRBJ2-7; TRBD1 agrees at 12 bases. Per germline, CDR1 SGHRS and CDR2 YFSETQ. The CDR3 has 16 amino acids. Trimming removed 1 base from V and 4 bases from J; junction bases left unmatched: 6.

This clonotype was seen a handful of times. The rearrangement links TRBV6-5 to TRBJ1-2; TRBD1 matches at 9 bases. Germline CDR1 and CDR2: MNHEY and SVGAGI. Unmatched junction bases numbered 4, after V lost 4 bases and J lost 4 bases. This CDR3 is 14 amino acids long. CDR3 DNA: TGTGCCAGCAGTTGGGACAGGGTTAGCTATGGCTACACCTTC. Translation gives CASSWDRVSYGYTF.

This chain uses TRBV27 with TRBJ2-1; D is uncertain. This CDR3 comprises 11 residues. Germline V gene lookup returns CDR1 MNHEY and CDR2 SMNVEV (reference sequence). The germline V and J ends were trimmed by 8 bases and 7 bases, with 9 bases remaining between them. CDR3 in DNA: TGTGCCAGCCTCGGTGGTAATGAGCAGTTCTTC. Its protein product is CASLGGNEQFF.

This clonotype was seen more than once but under ten times. The rearrangement links TRBV7-6 to TRBJ1-2, with 7 bases aligning to TRBD1. CDR1 and CDR2 from the germline V gene are SGHVS and FNYEAQ. The CDR3 sequence is 15 residues long. J lost 5 bases, V lost 1 base, and 7 bases had no gene match. The CDR3 here is CASSLGWGTEYGYTF. The CDR3 DNA follows: TGTGCCAGCAGCTTAGGATGGGGGACAGAGTATGGCTACACCTTC.